These 32 T cell receptor beta chains were all obtained from the same sample, sequenced in a study of blood T cells in healthy people across ages. Together with a sample-barcoded 5' primer, a J-beta primer mix was included in a second PCR lasting roughly 7 to 11 cycles. In TCRdb, the 5' RACE reads were re-called with MiXCR into one record per CDR3 protein. The sample includes some 670,000 distinct CDR3 sequences, 52% seen only once; the top ten take around an eighth. Sequencing used blood. Receptors originate from a woman aged 80 or older in good health.

The chain carries TRBV3-1 and TRBJ2-7; TRBD2 is a possible D gene (6 bases). The CDR3 is 14 residues long. Germline assignment: CDR1 LGHDT and CDR2 YNNKEL (reference sequence). With 3 bases removed from V and 3 bases from J, the gap between germline ends came to 12 bases. The DNA of the CDR3 is TGTGCCAGCAGCCAGGGGAGTAGCGGCTACGAGCAGTACTTC. The encoded protein is CASSQGSSGYEQYF.

This chain links TRBV7-8 with TRBJ2-3; D is uncertain. Trimming left V 0 bases short and J 0 bases short, with 19 bases between. Germline V lookup: CDR1 SGHVS, CDR2 FQNEAQ. This CDR3 is 19 amino acids long. The CDR3 DNA sequence: TGTGCCAGCAGCTTAGCCAAGGGAACCTGGCGCGGAAGCACAGATACGCAGTATTTT. Protein: CASSLAKGTWRGSTDTQYF.

Many counts were recorded for this clonotype. The gene calls are TRBV27 and TRBJ2-3; D perhaps matches TRBD2 (7 bases). The CDR3 length is 15 residues. Germline CDR1 and CDR2: MNHEY and SMNVEV (reference sequence). Trimming stripped 4 bases from V and 5 bases from J, with 16 bases between. The CDR3 sequence: CASSSPSGGQDTQYF. CDR3 nucleotides: TGTGCCAGCAGTTCCCCGTCGGGGGGCCAAGATACGCAGTATTTT.

The gene calls are TRBV12-3 or TRBV12-4 and TRBJ2-5, with D uncertain. V lost 6 bases, J lost 3 bases, and 14 bases lay in between. The CDR3 totals 14 residues. The CDR3 region has the DNA TGTGCCAGCAGCTGGTCGCCCCTTAAAGAGACCCAGTACTTC. This sequence encodes CASSWSPLKETQYF.

On this clonotype: A clone one base away is much larger, so this may be a read error. This chain connects TRBV29-1 to TRBJ1-2, with D perhaps TRBD1 (5 bases). The CDR3 extends over 15 amino acids. The germline gives CDR1 SQVTM, CDR2 ANQGSEA. The V end was cut by 3 bases, the J end by 3 bases, with 17 bases between. CDR3 DNA: TGCAGCGTTGAGCGCGGGACCGCTTATTACTATGGCTACACCTTC. This codes for CSVERGTAYYYGYTF.

V gene TRBV7-9 combines with J gene TRBJ2-7, with TRBD1 identical over 10 bases. The J call could be wrong; TRBJ2-4 is a better fit for the DNA end. Germline lookup yields CDR1 SEHNR and CDR2 FQNEAQ (reference sequence). The length of the CDR3 is 14 residues. The CDR3: CASSLRDRGNIQYF. Here the CDR3 DNA reads TGTGCCAGCAGCTTACGGGACAGGGGTAACATTCAGTACTTC.

The chain recombines TRBV7-2 with TRBJ1-2; D not certain. Germline V gene lookup returns CDR1 SGHTA and CDR2 FQGNSA. The CDR3 runs 14 residues. V dropped 5 bases and J dropped 4 bases, with 14 bases sitting between them. The CDR3 DNA reads TGTGCCAGCAGCGCAGCGAGGGCTAGCTATGGCTACACCTTC. This sequence encodes CASSAARASYGYTF.

Many counts were recorded for this clonotype. The chain joins TRBV5-1 to TRBJ2-5; D might be TRBD1 or TRBD2, each matching 5 bases. Trimming left V 10 bases short and J 0 bases short, with 19 bases between. CDR1 and CDR2 from the germline V gene are SGHRS and YFSETQ. The CDR3 runs to 15 residues. The CDR3 region has the DNA TGCGCCTCTACTGGGGCACGGGGCTACCAAGAGACCCAGTACTTC. Protein product: CASTGARGYQETQYF.

This clonotype appeared many times. The V gene is TRBV5-1, the J gene TRBJ1-4, with D hard to call. V was cut by 1 base and J by 2 bases, with 6 bases left in between. This CDR3 comprises 14 residues. The V gene's germline CDR1 is SGHRS and CDR2 YFSETQ. CDR3: CASSLMGTNEKLFF. CDR3 nucleotides: TGCGCCAGCAGCTTGATGGGGACTAATGAAAAACTGTTTTTT.

This rearrangement joins TRBV12-5 to TRBJ2-2; tentatively, D is TRBD2 (5 bases). Trimming cost V 3 bases and J 2 bases, with 7 bases left between them. Germline CDR1 and CDR2: LGHNT and FRNRAP. The CDR3 has 14 residues. In DNA form, the CDR3 reads TGTGCTAGTGGTTTCGGACTCAACACCGGGGAGCTGTTTTTT. Encoded protein: CASGFGLNTGELFF.

The table lists this clonotype with many counts. V usage is TRBV12-3 or TRBV12-4 and J usage is TRBJ2-7; D is unresolved. The CDR3 spans 12 residues. V lost 6 bases, J lost 4 bases, and 10 bases lay in between. The CDR3 DNA is TGTGCCAGCAGGGGTACCCTTTACGAGCAGTACTTC. Translation: CASRGTLYEQYF.

The chain joins TRBV5-1 to TRBJ2-5; maybe TRBD1 (6 bases). This CDR3 has 13 amino acids. V was pared by 4 bases and J by 3 bases, with 10 bases between. Germline values: CDR1 SGHRS, CDR2 YFSETQ. The CDR3 sequence: CASSPGQKETQYF. The CDR3 DNA follows: TGCGCCAGCAGCCCCGGACAGAAAGAGACCCAGTACTTC.

Ten or more counts support this clonotype. The V and J genes are TRBV5-1 and TRBJ1-2; 7 bases align to TRBD1. The CDR3 has 14 amino acids. J gave up 4 bases and V 5 bases, and 8 bases lay outside the gene matches. Per germline, CDR1 SGHRS and CDR2 YFSETQ. CDR3 coding DNA: TGCGCCAGCAGTTATACCCGGGACAGCTATGGCTACACCTTC. It codes for CASSYTRDSYGYTF.

This rearrangement joins TRBV29-1 to TRBJ2-4; 7 nucleotides match TRBD2. The DNA end lines up better with TRBJ2-7; the J call may be wrong. This CDR3 region has 15 residues. Germline-derived CDR1 and CDR2 are SQVTM and ANQGSEA. CDR3 in amino acids: CSVDAGASGIYEQYF. CDR3 bases: TGCAGCGTTGACGCTGGGGCTAGCGGCATCTACGAGCAGTACTTC.

This clonotype has more than one count but fewer than ten. The CDR3 loop is CASSPPPGFLGNQPQHF. In DNA form, the CDR3 reads TGTGCCAGCAGCCCCCCTCCGGGGTTTTTAGGCAATCAGCCCCAGCATTTT. The genes are TRBV6-6 and TRBJ1-5, with D uncertain. The V gene lost 6 bases and the J gene lost 2 bases, with 20 bases spanning the gap. CDR3 length: 17 residues. Germline V gene data show CDR1 as MNHNY and CDR2 as SVGAGI (reference sequence).

The rearrangement uses TRBV29-1 and TRBJ2-5; the D is unclear. The length of the CDR3 is 11 residues. Trimming left V 5 bases short and J 2 bases short, with 6 bases between. CDR1 and CDR2 from the germline V gene are SQVTM and ANQGSEA. CDR3 nucleotide sequence: TGCAGCGTTCCCCCACAAGAGACCCAGTACTTC. The encoded protein is CSVPPQETQYF.

This clonotype was observed at least ten times. The genes are TRBV7-2 and TRBJ1-2, with 7 positions matching TRBD1. Germline CDR1 and CDR2: SGHTA and FQGNSA. The trim removed 4 bases at V and 3 bases at J, leaving 2 bases unmatched. This CDR3 spans 13 amino acids. As DNA, the CDR3 is TGTGCCAGCAGCTCAGGACAGGACTATGGCTACACCTTC. Its translation is CASSSGQDYGYTF.

This clonotype has a handful of counts. The DNA of the CDR3 is TGTGCCAGCAGAGAGAACCGGGACAATGAGCAGTTCTTC. Its protein product is CASRENRDNEQFF. This chain connects TRBV6-2 or TRBV6-3 to TRBJ2-1; no reliable D call. Germline loops: CDR1 MNHEY, CDR2 SVGEGT. With 6 bases removed from V and 5 bases from J, the gap between germline ends came to 11 bases. The CDR3 length is 13 residues.

This clonotype was observed many times. CDR3 nucleotide sequence: TGCAGCGTGACAGGGGAGACCCAGTACTTC. It encodes CSVTGETQYF. The V and J genes are TRBV29-1 and TRBJ2-5; 7 bases match TRBD1. The CDR3 extends over 10 amino acids. Germline V gene sequence: CDR1 SQVTM, CDR2 ANQGSEA. Trimming removed 6 bases from V and 5 bases from J; junction bases left unmatched: 0.

On this clonotype itself: It may be a read error: a sequence one base away is much more abundant. The rearrangement uses TRBV12-3 or TRBV12-4 and TRBJ2-1, with D possibly matching TRBD2 (5 bases). The CDR3 runs 13 residues. Between the trimmed V and J ends, which lost 9 bases and 8 bases, there was a span of 17 bases. The CDR3 reads CASQGRGIDEQFF. The CDR3 DNA reads as TGTGCCAGTCAAGGTCGGGGTATCGATGAGCAGTTCTTC.

The table lists this clonotype with a few counts. The V call is TRBV5-1, the J call TRBJ1-2, with D possibly TRBD1 on 5 matching bases. This CDR3 is built from 14 residues. V was pared by 4 bases and J by 8 bases, with 18 bases between. Germline V gene data show CDR1 as SGHRS and CDR2 as YFSETQ. The CDR3 region has the DNA TGCGCCAGCAGCGTGGCCCAGGGTGAAGGGGGCTACACCTTC. As protein: CASSVAQGEGGYTF.

This clonotype came up many times. The V and J genes are TRBV24-1 and TRBJ2-1, with TRBD2 matching over 7 bases. The CDR3 is 13 residues long. Trimming took 9 bases from V and 4 from J; bases not matched to a gene: 5. The germline gives CDR1 KGHDR, CDR2 SFDVKD. CDR3 DNA: TGTGCCACCGGGGCTAGCGGTTACAATGAGCAGTTCTTC. Translating gives CATGASGYNEQFF.

The chain is built from TRBV20-1 and TRBJ2-3; D may match TRBD1 or TRBD2 (5 bases each). This CDR3 has 15 amino acids. V lost 0 bases and J 6 bases, leaving 16 bases between the germline ends. Germline CDR1 and CDR2: DFQATT and SNEGSKA (reference sequence). DNA for the CDR3: TGCAGTGCTAGAGAGGGACGGAATAATGGGGATACGCAGTATTTT. Translating it yields CSAREGRNNGDTQYF.

Concerning this clonotype: A much bigger clone sits one base away, suggesting this may be a read error. This chain uses TRBV15 with TRBJ2-1; D is perhaps TRBD1 (5 bases). With 4 bases removed from V and 6 bases from J, the gap between germline ends came to 19 bases. This CDR3 is built from 16 residues. The germline gives CDR1 LNHNV, CDR2 YYDKDF (reference sequence). DNA for the CDR3: TGTGCCACCAGCATGAAGGGGCAGAGACATTGCAATGAGCAGTTCTTC. Translating gives CATSMKGQRHCNEQFF. The complete variable domain, with remaining parts taken from reference TRBV15 and TRBJ2-1, reads DAMVIQNPRYQVTQFGKPVTLSCSQTLNHNVMYWYQQKSSQAPKLLFHYYDKDFNNEADTPDNFQSRRPNTSFCFLDIRSPGLGDTAMYLCATSMKGQRHCNEQFFGPGTRLTVL.

The chain joins TRBV7-9 to TRBJ2-7, with a tentative D call TRBD1 (6 bases). The end of the DNA aligns better with TRBJ2-5, so the J call may be wrong. The CDR3 is 16 amino acids. CDR1 and CDR2 from the germline V gene are SEHNR and FQNEAQ (reference sequence). In nucleotides, the CDR3 is TGTGCCAGCAGCTTATCCCAACAGGGCCCCAATTGGACCCAGTACTTC. This gives the protein CASSLSQQGPNWTQYF.

A word on this clonotype: Just one base apart from a much larger clone, this may be a read error. This chain links TRBV7-2 with TRBJ2-4; D perhaps matches TRBD2 (7 bases). Trimming pared 7 bases from V and 2 bases from J, leaving 12 bases between. Germline CDR1 SGHTA, CDR2 FQGNSA. This CDR3 comprises 14 residues. The CDR3 coding sequence is TGTGCCAGCAACCCGGGGGGCTCCAAAAACATTCAGTACTTC. This encodes CASNPGGSKNIQYF. The full variable domain, in which reference TRBV7-2 and TRBJ2-4 provide the parts outside the CDR3, is GAGVSQSPSNKVTEKGKDVELRCDPISGHTALYWYRQSLGQGLEFLIYFQGNSAPDKSGLPSDRFSAERTGGSVSTLTIQRTQQEDSAVYLCASNPGGSKNIQYFGAGTRLSVL.

This clonotype was found many times. The chain has TRBV27 and TRBJ1-4; 8 bases line up with TRBD1. V gave up 1 base and J gave up 3 bases; unmatched junction bases: 1. There are 15 residues in the CDR3. Germline assignment: CDR1 MNHEY and CDR2 SMNVEV (reference sequence). The CDR3 loop reads CASSLWTGSNEKLFF. CDR3 nucleotide sequence: TGTGCCAGCAGTTTATGGACAGGGTCTAATGAAAAACTGTTTTTT.

Comment on this clonotype: A much bigger clone sits one base away, suggesting this may be a read error. The chain joins TRBV9 to TRBJ2-1; 9 nucleotides match TRBD2. From germline, CDR1 is SGDLS and CDR2 YYNGEE. V shed 0 bases, J shed 5 bases, and the junction held 6 bases outside the gene matches. The CDR3 spans 16 residues. The CDR3 bases are TGTGCCAGCAGCGTAGCAATAGCGGGAGTGAACAATGAGCAGTTCTTC. Amino acids: CASSVAIAGVNNEQFF. Filled out from reference TRBV9 and TRBJ2-1, the complete variable domain reads DSGVTQTPKHLITATGQRVTLRCSPRSGDLSVYWYQQSLDQGLQFLIQYYNGEERAKGNILERFSAQQFPDLHSELNLSSLELGDSALYFCASSVAIAGVNNEQFFGPGTRLTVL.

This sequence joins TRBV7-2 and TRBJ2-5; unclear D gene. CDR3 length equals 15 residues. V gave up 4 bases and J gave up 5 bases, with 17 bases separating them. Looked up from germline, CDR1 is SGHTA and CDR2 is FQGNSA. The CDR3 here is CASSSLSLGQETQYF. In DNA, the CDR3 is TGTGCCAGCAGCTCCCTAAGTTTAGGCCAGGAGACCCAGTACTTC.

This clonotype was found a few times. The genes are TRBV7-9 and TRBJ2-7; D perhaps matches TRBD2 (6 bases). Germline V lookup: CDR1 SEHNR, CDR2 FQNEAQ (reference sequence). The V end was cut by 3 bases, the J end by 6 bases, with 18 bases between. The CDR3 is 15 amino acids. Here the CDR3 reads CASSFPPSGEGEQYF. The CDR3 nucleotides read TGTGCCAGCAGCTTTCCCCCTTCGGGGGAAGGCGAGCAGTACTTC.

This chain connects TRBV29-1 to TRBJ2-3; D is possibly TRBD2 (5 bases). The CDR3 has 15 residues. Trimming left V 5 bases short and J 6 bases short, with 21 bases between. From germline, CDR1 is SQVTM and CDR2 ANQGSEA. The CDR3: CSVIPYSSTGDTQYF. The CDR3 coding sequence is TGCAGCGTTATTCCTTATAGTTCCACGGGGGATACGCAGTATTTT.

This clonotype appeared a single time. The chain joins TRBV6-2 or TRBV6-3 to TRBJ2-3; TRBD2 aligns across 7 bases. This CDR3 comprises 17 residues. The junction had 15 bases not matched to a gene; V was cut back by 4 bases and J by 5 bases. Germline assignment: CDR1 MNHEY and CDR2 SVGEGT. The CDR3 region has the DNA TGTGCCAGCAGTTCCAGGACTAGACGGTCTTCCGGAGATACGCAGTATTTT. It encodes CASSSRTRRSSGDTQYF.